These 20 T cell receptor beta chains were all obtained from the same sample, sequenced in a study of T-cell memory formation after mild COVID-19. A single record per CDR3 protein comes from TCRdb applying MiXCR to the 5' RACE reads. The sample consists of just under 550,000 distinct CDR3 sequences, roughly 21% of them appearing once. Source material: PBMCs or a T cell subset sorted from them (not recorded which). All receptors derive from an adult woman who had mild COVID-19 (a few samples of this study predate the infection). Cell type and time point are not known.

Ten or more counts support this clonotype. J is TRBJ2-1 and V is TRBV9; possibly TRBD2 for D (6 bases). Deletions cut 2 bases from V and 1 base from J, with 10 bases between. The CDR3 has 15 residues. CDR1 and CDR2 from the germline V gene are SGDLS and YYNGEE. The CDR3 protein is CASSVSGISYNEQFF. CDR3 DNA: TGTGCCAGCAGCGTTAGCGGAATTTCCTACAATGAGCAGTTCTTC.

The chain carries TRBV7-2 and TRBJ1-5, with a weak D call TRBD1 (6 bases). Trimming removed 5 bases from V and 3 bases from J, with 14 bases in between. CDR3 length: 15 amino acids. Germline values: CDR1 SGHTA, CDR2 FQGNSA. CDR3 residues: CASSVGPGVNQPQHF. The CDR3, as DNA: TGTGCCAGCAGCGTGGGCCCAGGGGTCAATCAGCCCCAGCATTTT.

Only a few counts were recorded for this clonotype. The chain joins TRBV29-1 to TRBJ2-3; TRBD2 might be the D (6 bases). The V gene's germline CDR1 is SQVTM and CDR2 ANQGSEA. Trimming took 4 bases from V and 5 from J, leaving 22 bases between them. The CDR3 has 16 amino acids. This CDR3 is CSVGEATYHMGDTQYF. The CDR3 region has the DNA TGCAGCGTTGGGGAGGCGACTTACCATATGGGAGATACGCAGTATTTT.

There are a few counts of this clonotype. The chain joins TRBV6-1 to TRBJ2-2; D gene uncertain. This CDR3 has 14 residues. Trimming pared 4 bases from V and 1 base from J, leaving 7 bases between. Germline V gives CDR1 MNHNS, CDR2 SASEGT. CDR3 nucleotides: TGTGCCAGCAGTGTGACTGGGAACACCGGGGAGCTGTTTTTT. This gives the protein CASSVTGNTGELFF.

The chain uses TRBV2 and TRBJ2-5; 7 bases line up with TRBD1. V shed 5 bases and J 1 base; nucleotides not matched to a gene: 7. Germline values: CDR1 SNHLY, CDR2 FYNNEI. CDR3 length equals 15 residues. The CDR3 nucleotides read TGTGCCAGCAGTAAAACAGGGGTTCCCCAAGAGACCCAGTACTTC. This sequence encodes CASSKTGVPQETQYF.

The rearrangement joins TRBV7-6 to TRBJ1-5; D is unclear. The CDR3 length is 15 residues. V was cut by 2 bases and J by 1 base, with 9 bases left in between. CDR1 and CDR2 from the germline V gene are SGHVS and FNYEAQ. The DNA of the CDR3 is TGTGCCAGCAGCTTATCAGGACGCAGCAATCAGCCCCAGCATTTT. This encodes CASSLSGRSNQPQHF.

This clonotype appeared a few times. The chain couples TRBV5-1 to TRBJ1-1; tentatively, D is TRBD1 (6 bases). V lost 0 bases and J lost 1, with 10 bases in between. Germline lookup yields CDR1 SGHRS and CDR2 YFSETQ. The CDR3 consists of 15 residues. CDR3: CASSLGLTGNTEAFF. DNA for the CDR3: TGCGCCAGCAGCTTGGGCTTGACAGGGAACACTGAAGCTTTCTTT.

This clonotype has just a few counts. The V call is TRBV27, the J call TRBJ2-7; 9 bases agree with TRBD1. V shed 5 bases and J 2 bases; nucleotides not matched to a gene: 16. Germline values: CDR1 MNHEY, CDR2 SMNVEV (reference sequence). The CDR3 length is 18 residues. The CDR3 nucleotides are TGTGCCAGCAGTCCCTTGGACAGGGGTCTCTATGTGCCCTACGAGCAGTACTTC. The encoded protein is CASSPLDRGLYVPYEQYF.

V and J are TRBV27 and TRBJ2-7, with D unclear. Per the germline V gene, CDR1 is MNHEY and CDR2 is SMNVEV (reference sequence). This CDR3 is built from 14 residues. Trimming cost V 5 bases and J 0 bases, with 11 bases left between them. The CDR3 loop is CASSREKSSYEQYF. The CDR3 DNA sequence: TGTGCCAGCAGTCGAGAAAAGAGCTCCTACGAGCAGTACTTC.

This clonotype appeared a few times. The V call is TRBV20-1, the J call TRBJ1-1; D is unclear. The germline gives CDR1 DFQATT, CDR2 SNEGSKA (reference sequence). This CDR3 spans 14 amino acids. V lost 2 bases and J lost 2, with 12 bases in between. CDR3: CSARSGVVNTEAFF. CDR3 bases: TGCAGTGCTAGATCCGGGGTTGTAAACACTGAAGCTTTCTTT.

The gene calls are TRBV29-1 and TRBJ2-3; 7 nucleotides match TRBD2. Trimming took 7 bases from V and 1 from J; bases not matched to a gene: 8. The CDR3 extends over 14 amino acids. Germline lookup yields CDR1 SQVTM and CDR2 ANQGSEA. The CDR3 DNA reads TGCAGCGGCGGGGGAGGCAAGGGCACAGATACGCAGTATTTT. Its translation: CSGGGGKGTDTQYF.

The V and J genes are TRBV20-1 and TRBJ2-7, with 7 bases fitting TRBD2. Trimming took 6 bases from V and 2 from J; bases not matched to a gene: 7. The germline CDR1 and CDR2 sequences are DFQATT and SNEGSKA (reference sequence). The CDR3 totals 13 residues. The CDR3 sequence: CSAPDRGAYEQYF. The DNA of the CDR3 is TGCAGTGCACCGGACCGGGGGGCCTACGAGCAGTACTTC.

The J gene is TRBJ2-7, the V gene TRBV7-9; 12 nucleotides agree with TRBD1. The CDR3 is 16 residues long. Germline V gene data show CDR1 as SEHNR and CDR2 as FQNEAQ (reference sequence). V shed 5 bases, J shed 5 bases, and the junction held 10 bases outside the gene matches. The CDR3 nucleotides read TGTGCCAGCAGCAGCAACCGGGACAGGGGGCTACACGAGCAGTACTTC. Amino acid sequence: CASSSNRDRGLHEQYF.

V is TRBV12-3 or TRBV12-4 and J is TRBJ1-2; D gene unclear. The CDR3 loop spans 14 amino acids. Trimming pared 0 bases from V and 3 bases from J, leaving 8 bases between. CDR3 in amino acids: CASSLALGHYGYTF. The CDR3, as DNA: TGTGCCAGCAGTTTAGCGCTCGGTCACTATGGCTACACCTTC.

CDR3 bases: TGTGCCATCAACTCGGGACGCTTCCCAGATACGCAGTATTTT. It yields the protein CAINSGRFPDTQYF. This chain connects TRBV10-3 to TRBJ2-3; D is perhaps TRBD1 or TRBD2 (5 bases each). V was pared by 7 bases and J by 4 bases, with 15 bases between. In germline, CDR1 is ENHRY, CDR2 SYGVKD. The length of the CDR3 is 14 residues.

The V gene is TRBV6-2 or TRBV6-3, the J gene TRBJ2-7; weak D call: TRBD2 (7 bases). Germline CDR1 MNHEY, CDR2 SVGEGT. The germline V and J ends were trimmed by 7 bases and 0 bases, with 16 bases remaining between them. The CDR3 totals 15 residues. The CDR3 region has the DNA TGTGCCAGCATCCCCGGGGGCGGGGGCTCCTACGAGCAGTACTTC. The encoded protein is CASIPGGGGSYEQYF.

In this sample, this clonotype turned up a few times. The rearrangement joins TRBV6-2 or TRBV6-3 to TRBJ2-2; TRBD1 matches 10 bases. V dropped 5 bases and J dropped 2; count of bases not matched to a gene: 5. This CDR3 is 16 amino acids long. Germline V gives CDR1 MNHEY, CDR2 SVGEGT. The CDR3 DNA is TGTGCCAGCAGTAAGGGGACAGGGGCAAACACCGGGGAGCTGTTTTTT. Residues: CASSKGTGANTGELFF.

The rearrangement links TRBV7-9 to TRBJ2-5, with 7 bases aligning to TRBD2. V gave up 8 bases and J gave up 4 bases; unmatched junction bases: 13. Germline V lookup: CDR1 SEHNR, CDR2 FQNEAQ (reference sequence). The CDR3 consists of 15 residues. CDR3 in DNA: TGTGCCAGCCCGCCTCCCGGGACTACCACAGAGACCCAGTACTTC. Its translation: CASPPPGTTTETQYF.

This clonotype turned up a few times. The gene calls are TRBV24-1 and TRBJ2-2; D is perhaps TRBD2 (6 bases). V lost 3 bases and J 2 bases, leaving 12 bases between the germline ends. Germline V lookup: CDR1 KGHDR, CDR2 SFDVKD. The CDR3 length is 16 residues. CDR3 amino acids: CATSDDFSGNTGELFF. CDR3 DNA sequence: TGTGCCACCAGTGATGATTTTAGCGGTAACACCGGGGAGCTGTTTTTT.

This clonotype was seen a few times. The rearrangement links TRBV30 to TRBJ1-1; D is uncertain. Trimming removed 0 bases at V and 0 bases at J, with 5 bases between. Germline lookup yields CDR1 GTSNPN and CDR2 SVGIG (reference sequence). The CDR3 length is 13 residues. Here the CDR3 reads CAWSVTMNTEAFF. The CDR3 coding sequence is TGTGCCTGGAGTGTAACCATGAACACTGAAGCTTTCTTT.